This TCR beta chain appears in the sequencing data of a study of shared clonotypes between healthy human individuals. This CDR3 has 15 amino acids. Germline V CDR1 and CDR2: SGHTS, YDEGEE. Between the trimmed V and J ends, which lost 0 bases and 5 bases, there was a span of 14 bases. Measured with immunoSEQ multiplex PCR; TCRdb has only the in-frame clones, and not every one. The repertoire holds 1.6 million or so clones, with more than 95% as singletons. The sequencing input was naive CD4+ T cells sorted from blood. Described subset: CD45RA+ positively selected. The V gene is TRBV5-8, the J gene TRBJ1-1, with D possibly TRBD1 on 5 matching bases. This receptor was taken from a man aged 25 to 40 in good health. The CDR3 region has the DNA TGTGCCAGCAGCTTGGTTCTAGCAGGGAGGACTGAAGCTTTCTTT. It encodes CASSLVLAGRTEAFF.